In this sample, the clone carrying this T cell receptor (beta chain) turned up many times. The antigen is unknown. One entry per CDR3 protein, called by TCRdb with MiXCR from the reads. The sample has approximately 140,000 distinct CDR3 sequences; about 6.1% are singletons. These data originate in a study of T cell repertoires in cytomegalovirus infection. Across the study: Public signatures in TCR beta pointed to CMV infection and matching HLA type.

The study, taken as a whole, reports: Dominating the ex vivo response were HLA-C-restricted CMV-specific TCR beta clonotypes. Based on cumulative public TCR beta family frequency, carriers of CMV plus the relevant HLA were identified.

Sequencing was performed on PBMCs. The clonotype was recovered from a human donor in good health (CMV status not recorded). Some clones in this sample may be carry-over from other donors' samples.

In DNA, the CDR3 is TGTGCCAGCAGTTTTGTCGGCGTGAACACTGAAGCTTTCTTT. As protein: CASSFVGVNTEAFF. This chain joins TRBV28 and TRBJ1-1, with D unresolved. The CDR3 contains 14 residues. Germline loops: CDR1 MDHEN, CDR2 SYDVKM. V lost 3 bases to trimming and J lost 0 bases, with 8 bases between them.